This T cell receptor beta chain emerged from a study of control samples from healthy donors and cancer patients. Assay: immunoSEQ multiplex PCR; the TCRdb copy retains only in-frame clones and omits some. The data show some 150,000 clones, 85% to 95% seen once. The V gene's germline CDR1 is SEHNR and CDR2 FQNEAQ (reference sequence). The CDR3 is made up of 14 amino acids. Between the trimmed V and J ends, which lost 5 bases and 9 bases, there was a span of 20 bases. The sequenced material came from blood. The genes are TRBV7-9 and TRBJ2-7; D may be TRBD1 (6 bases). The receptor was isolated from a man aged 40-49 years in good health. The CDR3 bases are TGTGCCAGCAGCCCCCAGGGGCAGGGTGTGGGGCAGTACTTC. Encoded protein: CASSPQGQGVGQYF.